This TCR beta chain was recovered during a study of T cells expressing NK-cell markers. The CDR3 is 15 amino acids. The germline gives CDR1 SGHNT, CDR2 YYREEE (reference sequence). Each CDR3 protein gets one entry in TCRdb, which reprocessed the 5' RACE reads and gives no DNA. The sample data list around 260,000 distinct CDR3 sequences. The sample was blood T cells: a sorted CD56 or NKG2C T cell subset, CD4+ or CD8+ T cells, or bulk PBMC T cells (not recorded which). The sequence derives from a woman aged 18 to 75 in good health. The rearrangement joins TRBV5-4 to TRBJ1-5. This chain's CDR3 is CASSVDGYSNQPQHF.